This is a list of T cell receptor beta chains from one sample in a study of shared clonotypes between healthy human individuals. Produced via immunoSEQ multiplex PCR; TCRdb's table is partial and in-frame only. The table records about 1 million clones, under 80% of them present only once. Sequencing input: memory CD4+ T cells sorted from blood. The receptors stem from a man younger than 30 in good health. Each CDR3 is given without its conserved first and last residue. The size field is filled for only some rows; it gives once, few, many or a size class.

size,J,V,CDR3
few,TRBJ2-7,TRBV2,AAGEGQY
few,TRBJ2-5,TRBV20-1,SATQETQY
few,TRBJ1-5,TRBV2,ASSAIAFLSNQPQH
few,TRBJ1-1,TRBV6-5,ASNPQGPNTEAF
NA,TRBJ2-7,TRBV7-2,ASSQGGFYEQY
NA,TRBJ2-3,TRBV6-5,ASSYSGRGRTDTQY
NA,TRBJ1-6,TRBV27,ASSLAGQGRLYNSPLH
once,TRBJ2-7,TRBV7-3,ASSSDPGYEQY
NA,TRBJ1-1,TRBV11-2,ASSLDRGIGEAF
few,TRBJ1-5,TRBV28,ASSTSNQPQH
NA,TRBJ1-6,TRBV6-1,ASSEVRGGSPLH
NA,TRBJ1-5,TRBV28,ASGDRGGGQPQH
NA,TRBJ1-1,TRBV5-1,ASSPQGIGTEAF
NA,TRBJ1-5,TRBV6-1,ASSGNHRGSNQPQH
NA,TRBJ1-1,TRBV5-1,ASSFDPGTVSEAF
few,TRBJ2-2,TRBV11-2,ASSLLGVSMGNTGELF
NA,TRBJ2-1,TRBV11-3,ASSPAYGGDSYNEQF
once,TRBJ2-1,TRBV6-1,ASRARDSFVDEQF
NA,TRBJ1-1,TRBV27,ASRSGWGEAF
few,TRBJ1-3,TRBV5-1,ASSPGTGNGNTIY
NA,TRBJ2-5,TRBV7-2,ASSQQKETQY
NA,TRBJ1-1,TRBV28,ASRTDGDNRAF
NA,TRBJ2-1,TRBV7-3,ASSPGPVWGEQF
NA,TRBJ2-5,TRBV30,AWSLRETQY
NA,TRBJ2-5,TRBV7-2,ASSSSRGGTQY
few,TRBJ2-1,TRBV7-9,ASSLGAAGVEQF
NA,TRBJ1-6,TRBV18,ASSPGPGNSPLH
NA,TRBJ1-1,TRBV19,ASSRTGNTEAF
NA,TRBJ2-1,TRBV9,ASSVGGISYNEQF
NA,TRBJ1-5,TRBV28,ASSLVRGRQPQH